Below, 15 T cell receptor beta chains from the same sample are listed, as sequenced in a study of cytomegalovirus exposure and HLA in healthy donors. 13 Jbeta primers and 60 Vbeta primers were used for the PCR. Produced via immunoSEQ multiplex PCR; TCRdb's table is partial and in-frame only. Counted here are 95,000 to 150,000 clones, under 85% occurring once; the ten biggest clones make up around 3.5%. Sequenced material: PBMCs. The receptors were gathered from a human donor in good health.

The chain links TRBV15 to TRBJ1-5; D not certain. V lost 0 bases and J 3 bases, leaving 15 bases between the germline ends. This CDR3 comprises 17 residues. The germline gives CDR1 LNHNV, CDR2 YYDKDF (reference sequence). The CDR3 DNA reads as TGTGCCACCAGCAGAGATCCCATATCGGTAGTCAATCAGCCCCAGCATTTT. This encodes CATSRDPISVVNQPQHF.

This clone was observed a handful of times. The chain employs TRBV6-5 and TRBJ1-1, with 7 bases identical to TRBD1. Trimming took 6 bases from V and 0 from J; bases not matched to a gene: 7. The CDR3 spans 15 residues. Germline V gene sequence: CDR1 MNHEY, CDR2 SVGAGI. The CDR3 DNA reads as TGTGCCAGCAGACCCCTCGGACAGGTGAACACTGAAGCTTTCTTT. Its protein is CASRPLGQVNTEAFF.

V usage is TRBV7-9 and J usage is TRBJ2-7; no definite D call. CDR1 and CDR2 from the germline V gene are SEHNR and FQNEAQ (reference sequence). With 5 bases removed from V and 3 bases from J, the gap between germline ends came to 14 bases. This CDR3 has 14 residues. This CDR3 reads CASSPRNNDYEQYF. In DNA form, the CDR3 reads TGTGCCAGCAGCCCCAGGAACAACGACTACGAGCAGTACTTC.

The rearrangement uses TRBV19 and TRBJ1-2, with 9 bases identical to TRBD1. Germline CDR1 is LNHDA and CDR2 is SQIVND (reference sequence). The CDR3 runs 15 residues. V shed 6 bases, J shed 8 bases, and the junction held 13 bases outside the gene matches. The CDR3 loop reads CASSRDRAARIGYTF. CDR3 coding DNA: TGTGCCAGTAGCAGGGACAGGGCCGCGAGAATCGGCTACACCTTC.

This chain uses TRBV11-2 with TRBJ2-1; D is undetermined. The CDR3 is 13 residues long. Germline CDR1 reads SGHAT; CDR2 reads FQNNGV. V gave up 5 bases and J gave up 2 bases, with 7 bases separating them. In DNA form, the CDR3 reads TGTGCCAGCAGCCCGAGTCCCTACAATGAGCAGTTCTTC. Translating gives CASSPSPYNEQFF.

The chain carries TRBV5-1 and TRBJ2-1, with D possibly being TRBD1 (5 bases). This CDR3 has 17 residues. CDR1 and CDR2 from the germline V gene are SGHRS and YFSETQ. The germline V and J ends were trimmed by 4 bases and 0 bases, with 17 bases remaining between them. The CDR3 reads CASSPSGRASSYNEQFF. CDR3 nucleotide sequence: TGCGCCAGCAGCCCCTCAGGGCGAGCGAGCTCCTACAATGAGCAGTTCTTC.

V is TRBV5-1 and J is TRBJ1-1; a possible D gene is TRBD1 (5 bases). Looked up from germline, CDR1 is SGHRS and CDR2 is YFSETQ. Trimming cost V 4 bases and J 3 bases, with 13 bases left between them. This CDR3 comprises 14 residues. CDR3 protein: CASSPGGGYTEAFF. The CDR3 DNA follows: TGCGCCAGCAGCCCCGGCGGGGGGTACACTGAAGCTTTCTTT.

The rearrangement joins TRBV28 to TRBJ1-2; maybe TRBD1 (6 bases). The CDR3 has 14 residues. V lost 7 bases to trimming and J lost 4 bases, with 16 bases between them. In germline, CDR1 is MDHEN, CDR2 SYDVKM. DNA of the CDR3: TGTGCCAGCAATAAACAGGGAATATCCTATGGCTACACCTTC. The encoded protein is CASNKQGISYGYTF.

DNA of the CDR3: TGTGCCAGCACTCGACAGGGCTTTAAAACGGACTATGGCTACACCTTC. It codes for CASTRQGFKTDYGYTF. V gene TRBV6-4 combines with J gene TRBJ1-2, with 7 bases matching TRBD1. Germline V gene lookup returns CDR1 MRHNA and CDR2 SNTAGT. The CDR3 is 16 amino acids. Losses at the gene ends were 7 bases for V and 3 bases for J; bases not matched to a gene: 14.

The J gene is TRBJ2-2, the V gene TRBV5-1; TRBD2 matches 8 bases. V gave up 5 bases and J gave up 4 bases; unmatched junction bases: 4. This CDR3 contains 14 residues. Germline CDR1 is SGHRS and CDR2 is YFSETQ. The CDR3 bases are TGCGCCAGCAGACCACTAGCGGCCACCGGGGAGCTGTTTTTT. It encodes CASRPLAATGELFF. Complete variable domain (other parts from reference TRBV5-1 and TRBJ2-2): KAGVTQTPRYLIKTRGQQVTLSCSPISGHRSVSWYQQTPGQGLQFLFEYFSETQRNKGNFPGRFSGRQFSNSRSEMNVSTLELGDSALYLCASRPLAATGELFFGEGSRLTVL.

This chain links TRBV18 with TRBJ1-2; D remains ambiguous. Trimming removed 0 bases from V and 4 bases from J, with 15 bases in between. CDR1 and CDR2 from the germline V gene are KGHSH and LQKENI. The CDR3 is made up of 16 amino acids. The CDR3 DNA sequence: TGTGCCAGCTCACCACCGGTAATGGCAGGTGGCTATGGCTACACCTTC. Translation gives CASSPPVMAGGYGYTF. Combining the CDR3 with reference TRBV18 and TRBJ1-2 gives the whole variable domain NAGVMQNPRHLVRRRGQEARLRCSPMKGHSHVYWYRQLPEEGLKFMVYLQKENIIDESGMPKERFSAEFPKEGPSILRIQQVVRGDSAAYFCASSPPVMAGGYGYTFGSGTRLTVV.

V and J are TRBV7-3 and TRBJ1-1, with D tentatively TRBD1 (6 bases). This CDR3 has 14 residues. Germline values: CDR1 SGHTA, CDR2 FQGTGA. V gave up 4 bases and J gave up 4 bases, with 13 bases separating them. CDR3 in amino acids: CASSSQGPGTEAFF. The CDR3 DNA reads TGTGCCAGCAGCTCCCAGGGGCCCGGCACTGAAGCTTTCTTT.

This clone has just a few counts. The chain couples TRBV29-1 to TRBJ1-1; the D gene is possibly TRBD1 (5 bases). The CDR3 extends over 13 amino acids. V dropped 5 bases and J dropped 10 bases, with 20 bases sitting between them. The germline V gene encodes CDR1 SQVTM and CDR2 ANQGSEA. DNA of the CDR3: TGCAGCGTTAGCCTTACAGGATCGAGTGGAGCTTTCTTT. It codes for CSVSLTGSSGAFF. Full variable domain (rest looked up from reference TRBV29-1 and TRBJ1-1): SAVISQKPSRDICQRGTSLTIQCQVDSQVTMMFWYRQQPGQSLTLIATANQGSEATYESGFVIDKFPISRPNLTFSTLTVSNMSPEDSSIYLCSVSLTGSSGAFFGQGTRLTVV.

DNA of the CDR3: TGTGCCAGCAGCGCCCTGGCGGACAGGGTCTACGAGCAGTACTTC. Its protein product is CASSALADRVYEQYF. The chain uses TRBV11-3 and TRBJ2-7; 8 nucleotides agree with TRBD1. Germline V CDR1 and CDR2: SGHNT, YENEEA. V lost 5 bases, J lost 3 bases, and 9 bases stayed unmatched. The length of the CDR3 is 15 residues.

This clone came up a few times. This chain uses TRBV6-6 with TRBJ1-2; perhaps TRBD1 as D (6 bases). The CDR3 extends over 16 amino acids. V was clipped by 8 bases and J by 4 bases, with 23 bases between them. Germline CDR1 and CDR2: MNHNY and SVGAGI (reference sequence). CDR3 bases: TGTGCCAGCGTTGGCTCAGGGGAAGGTACTTTCTATGGCTACACCTTC. This sequence encodes CASVGSGEGTFYGYTF.